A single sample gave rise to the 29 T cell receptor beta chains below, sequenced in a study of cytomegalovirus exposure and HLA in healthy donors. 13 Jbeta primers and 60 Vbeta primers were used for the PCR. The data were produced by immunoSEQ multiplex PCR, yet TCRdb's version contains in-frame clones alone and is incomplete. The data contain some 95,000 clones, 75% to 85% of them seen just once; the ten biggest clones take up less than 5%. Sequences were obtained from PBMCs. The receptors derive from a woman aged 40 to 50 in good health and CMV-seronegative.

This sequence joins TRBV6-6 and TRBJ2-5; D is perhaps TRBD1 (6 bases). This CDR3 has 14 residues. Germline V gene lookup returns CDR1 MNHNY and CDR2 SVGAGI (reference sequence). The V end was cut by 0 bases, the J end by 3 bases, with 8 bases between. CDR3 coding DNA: TGTGCCAGCAGTTACTCGAACAGGGAAGAGACCCAGTACTTC. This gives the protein CASSYSNREETQYF.

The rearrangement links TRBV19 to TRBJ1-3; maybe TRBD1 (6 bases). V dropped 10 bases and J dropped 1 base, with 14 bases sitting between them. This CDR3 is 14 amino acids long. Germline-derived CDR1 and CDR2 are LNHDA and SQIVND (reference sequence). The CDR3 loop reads CATEQGSSGNTIYF. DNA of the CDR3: TGTGCCACCGAACAGGGAAGTTCTGGAAACACCATATATTTT. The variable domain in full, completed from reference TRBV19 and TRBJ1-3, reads DGGITQSPKYLFRKEGQNVTLSCEQNLNHDAMYWYRQDPGQGLRLIYYSQIVNDFQKGDIAEGYSVSREKKESFPLTVTSAQKNPTAFYLCATEQGSSGNTIYFGEGSWLTVV.

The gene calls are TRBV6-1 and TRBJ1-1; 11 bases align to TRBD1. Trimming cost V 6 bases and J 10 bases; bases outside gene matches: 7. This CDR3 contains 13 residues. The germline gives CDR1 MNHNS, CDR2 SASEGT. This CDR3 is CASSGGQGGLAFF. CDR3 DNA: TGTGCCAGCAGCGGGGGACAGGGGGGTCTAGCTTTCTTT.

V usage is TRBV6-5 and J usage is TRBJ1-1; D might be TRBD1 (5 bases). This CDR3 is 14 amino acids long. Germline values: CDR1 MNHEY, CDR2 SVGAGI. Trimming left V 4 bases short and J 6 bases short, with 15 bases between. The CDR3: CASSSSRVYAEAFF. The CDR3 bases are TGTGCCAGCAGTTCCTCCAGGGTATACGCTGAAGCTTTCTTT.

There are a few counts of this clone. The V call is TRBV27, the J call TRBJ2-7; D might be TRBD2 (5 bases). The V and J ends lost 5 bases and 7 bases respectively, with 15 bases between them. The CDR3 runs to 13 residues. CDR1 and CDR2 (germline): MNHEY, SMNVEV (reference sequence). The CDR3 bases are TGTGCCAGCAGTGTGGGTGACTCGGGGGAGCAGTACTTC. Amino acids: CASSVGDSGEQYF.

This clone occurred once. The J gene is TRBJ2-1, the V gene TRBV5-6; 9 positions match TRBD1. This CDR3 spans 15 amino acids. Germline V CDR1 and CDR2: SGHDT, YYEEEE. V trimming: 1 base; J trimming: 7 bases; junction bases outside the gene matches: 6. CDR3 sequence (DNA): TGTGCCAGCAGCTTGACGGGACAGGGTAGGAATGAGCAGTTCTTC. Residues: CASSLTGQGRNEQFF. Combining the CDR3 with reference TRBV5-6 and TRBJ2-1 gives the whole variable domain DAGVTQSPTHLIKTRGQQVTLRCSPKSGHDTVSWYQQALGQGPQFIFQYYEEEERQRGNFPDRFSGHQFPNYSSELNVNALLLGDSALYLCASSLTGQGRNEQFFGPGTRLTVL.

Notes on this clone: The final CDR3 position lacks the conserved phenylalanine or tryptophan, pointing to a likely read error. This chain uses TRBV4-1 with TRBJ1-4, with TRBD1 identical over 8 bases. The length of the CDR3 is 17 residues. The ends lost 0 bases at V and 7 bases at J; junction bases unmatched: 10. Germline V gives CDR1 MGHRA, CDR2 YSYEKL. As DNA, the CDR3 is TGCGCCAGCAGCCAAGAGGCCAGGGGGCCGGTAGTTGAAAAACTGTTTGTT. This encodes CASSQEARGPVVEKLFV.

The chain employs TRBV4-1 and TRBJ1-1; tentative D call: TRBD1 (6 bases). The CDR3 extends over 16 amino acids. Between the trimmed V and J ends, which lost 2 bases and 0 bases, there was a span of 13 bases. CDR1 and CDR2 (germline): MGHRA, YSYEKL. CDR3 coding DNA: TGCGCCAGCAGCCAAATTGGACAGAAATTGAACACTGAAGCTTTCTTT. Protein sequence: CASSQIGQKLNTEAFF.

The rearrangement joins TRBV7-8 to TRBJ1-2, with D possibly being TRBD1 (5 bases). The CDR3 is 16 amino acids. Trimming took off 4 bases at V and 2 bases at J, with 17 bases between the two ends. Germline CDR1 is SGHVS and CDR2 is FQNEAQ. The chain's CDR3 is CASSSSQVVRNYGYTF. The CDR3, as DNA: TGTGCCAGCAGCTCATCACAGGTGGTTCGCAACTATGGCTACACCTTC.

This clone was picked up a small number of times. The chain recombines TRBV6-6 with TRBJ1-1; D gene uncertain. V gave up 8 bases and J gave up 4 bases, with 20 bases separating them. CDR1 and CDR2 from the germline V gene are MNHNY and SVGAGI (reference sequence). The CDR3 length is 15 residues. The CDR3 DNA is TGTGCCAGCTCCTCGGGGTCCCAGAGGAGCACTGAAGCTTTCTTT. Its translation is CASSSGSQRSTEAFF.

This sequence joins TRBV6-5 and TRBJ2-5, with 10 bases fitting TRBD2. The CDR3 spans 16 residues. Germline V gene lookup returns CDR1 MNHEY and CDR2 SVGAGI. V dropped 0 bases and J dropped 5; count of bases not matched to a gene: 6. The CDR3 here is CASSYSSGGALETQYF. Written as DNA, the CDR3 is TGTGCCAGCAGTTACTCGAGCGGGGGGGCCCTGGAGACCCAGTACTTC.

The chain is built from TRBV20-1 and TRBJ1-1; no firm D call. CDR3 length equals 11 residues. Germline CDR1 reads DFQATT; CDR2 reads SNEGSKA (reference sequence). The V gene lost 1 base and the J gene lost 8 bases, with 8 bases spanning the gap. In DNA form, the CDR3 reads TGCAGTGCTAGAGTCGGGAGGGAAGCTTTCTTT. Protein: CSARVGREAFF.

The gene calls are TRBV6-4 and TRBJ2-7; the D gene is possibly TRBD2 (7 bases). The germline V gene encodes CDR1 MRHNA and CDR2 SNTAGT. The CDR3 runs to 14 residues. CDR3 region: CTLKGGVFSYEQYF. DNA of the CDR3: TGTACCTTAAAAGGGGGGGTTTTCTCCTACGAGCAGTACTTC.

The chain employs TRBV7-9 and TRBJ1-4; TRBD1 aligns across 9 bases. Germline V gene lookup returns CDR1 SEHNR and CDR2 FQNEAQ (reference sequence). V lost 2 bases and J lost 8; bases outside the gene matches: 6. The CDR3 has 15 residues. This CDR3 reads CASSLSGQGREKLFF. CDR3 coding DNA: TGTGCCAGCAGCTTAAGTGGACAGGGGAGGGAAAAACTGTTTTTT.

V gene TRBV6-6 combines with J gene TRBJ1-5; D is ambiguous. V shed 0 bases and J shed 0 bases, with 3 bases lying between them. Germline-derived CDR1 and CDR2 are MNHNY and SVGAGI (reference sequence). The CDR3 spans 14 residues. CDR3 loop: CASSYSSSNQPQHF. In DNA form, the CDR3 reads TGTGCCAGCAGTTACTCCAGTAGCAATCAGCCCCAGCATTTT.

CDR3 bases: TGTGCCAGCAGCCGTAGTAGCATACCCCAGGGAGATACGCAGTATTTT. Its translation: CASSRSSIPQGDTQYF. This chain joins TRBV11-2 and TRBJ2-3, with D tentatively TRBD1 (5 bases). CDR3 length equals 16 residues. Germline V gene sequence: CDR1 SGHAT, CDR2 FQNNGV. V was trimmed by 5 bases and J by 5 bases, leaving 20 bases between them.

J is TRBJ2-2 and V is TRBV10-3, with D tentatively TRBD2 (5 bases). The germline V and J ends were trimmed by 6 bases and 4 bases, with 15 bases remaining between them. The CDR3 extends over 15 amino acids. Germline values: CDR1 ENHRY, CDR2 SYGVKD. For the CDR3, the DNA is TGTGCCATCAGAAAAAACCCGGAGGCCACCGGGGAGCTGTTTTTT. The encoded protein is CAIRKNPEATGELFF.

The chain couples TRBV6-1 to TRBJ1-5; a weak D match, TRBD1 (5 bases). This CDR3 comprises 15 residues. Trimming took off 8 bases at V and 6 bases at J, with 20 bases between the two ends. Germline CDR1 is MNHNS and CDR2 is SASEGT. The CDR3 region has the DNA TGTGCCAGCGGACAATCTTGGGGAACGAGTCAGCCCCAGCATTTT. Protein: CASGQSWGTSQPQHF.

This CDR3 is CASSRGADSNTEAFF. The CDR3 nucleotides read TGTGCCAGCTCCAGGGGTGCCGACTCGAACACTGAAGCTTTCTTT. This chain joins TRBV9 and TRBJ1-1; tentatively, D is TRBD1 (6 bases). CDR1 and CDR2 from the germline V gene are SGDLS and YYNGEE. This CDR3 spans 15 amino acids. The V end lost 7 bases, the J end lost 1 base, and 17 bases lay between the germline ends.

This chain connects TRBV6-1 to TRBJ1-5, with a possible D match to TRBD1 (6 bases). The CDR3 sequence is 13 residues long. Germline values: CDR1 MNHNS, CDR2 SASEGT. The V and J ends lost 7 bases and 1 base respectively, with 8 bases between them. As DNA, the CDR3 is TGTGCCAGCATTGGACAGAGCAATCAGCCCCAGCATTTT. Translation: CASIGQSNQPQHF.

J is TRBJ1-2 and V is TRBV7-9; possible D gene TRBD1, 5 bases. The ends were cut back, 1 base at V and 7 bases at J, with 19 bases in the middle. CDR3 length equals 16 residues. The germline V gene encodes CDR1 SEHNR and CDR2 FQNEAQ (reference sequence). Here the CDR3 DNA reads TGTGCCAGCAGCTTAGTGGGCAGGGCCGACTTCATTGGCTACACCTTC. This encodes CASSLVGRADFIGYTF.

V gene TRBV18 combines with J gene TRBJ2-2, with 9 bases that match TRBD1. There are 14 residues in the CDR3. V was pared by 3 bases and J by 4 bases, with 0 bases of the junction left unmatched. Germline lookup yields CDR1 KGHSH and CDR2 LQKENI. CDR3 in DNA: TGTGCCAGCTCACCGACAGGGGGCACCGGGGAGCTGTTTTTT. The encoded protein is CASSPTGGTGELFF.

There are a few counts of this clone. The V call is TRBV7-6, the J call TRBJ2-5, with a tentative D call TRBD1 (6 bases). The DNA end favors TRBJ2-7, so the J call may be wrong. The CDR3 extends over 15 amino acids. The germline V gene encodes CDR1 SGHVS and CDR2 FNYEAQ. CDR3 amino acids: CASSSGTGNAYEQYF. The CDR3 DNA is TGTGCCAGCAGCTCCGGAACAGGGAACGCCTACGAGCAGTACTTC.

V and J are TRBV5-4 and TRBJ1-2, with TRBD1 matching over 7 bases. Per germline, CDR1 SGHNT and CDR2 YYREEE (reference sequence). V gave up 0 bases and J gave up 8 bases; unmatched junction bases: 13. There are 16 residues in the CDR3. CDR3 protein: CASSLVGVGGSVGYTF. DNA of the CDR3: TGTGCCAGCAGCTTGGTAGGGGTAGGGGGCTCGGTGGGCTACACCTTC.

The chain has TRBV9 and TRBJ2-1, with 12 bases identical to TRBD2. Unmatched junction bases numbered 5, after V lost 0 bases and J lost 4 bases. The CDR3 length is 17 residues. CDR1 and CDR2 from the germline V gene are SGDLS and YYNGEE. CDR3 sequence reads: CASSVATSGGKYNEQFF. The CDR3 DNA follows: TGTGCCAGCAGCGTAGCAACTAGCGGGGGGAAATACAATGAGCAGTTCTTC.

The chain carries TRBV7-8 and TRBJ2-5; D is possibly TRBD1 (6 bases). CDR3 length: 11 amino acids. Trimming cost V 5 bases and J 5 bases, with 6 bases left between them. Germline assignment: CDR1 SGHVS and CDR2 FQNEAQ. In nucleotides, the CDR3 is TGTGCCAGCAGCCAGGGGGAGACCCAGTACTTC. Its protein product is CASSQGETQYF.

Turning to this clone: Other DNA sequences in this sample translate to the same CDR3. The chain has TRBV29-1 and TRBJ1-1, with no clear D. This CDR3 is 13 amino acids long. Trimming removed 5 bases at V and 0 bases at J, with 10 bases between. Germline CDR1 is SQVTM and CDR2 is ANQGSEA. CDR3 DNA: TGCAGCGTTACCAGGCCAATGAACACTGAAGCTTTCTTT. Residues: CSVTRPMNTEAFF.

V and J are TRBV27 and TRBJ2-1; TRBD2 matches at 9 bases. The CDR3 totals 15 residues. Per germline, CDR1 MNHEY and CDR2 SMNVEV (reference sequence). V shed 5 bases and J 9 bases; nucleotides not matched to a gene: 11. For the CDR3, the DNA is TGTGCCAGCAGTCTCCCGGGCGGGGGGGCCGGTGAGCAGTTCTTC. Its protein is CASSLPGGGAGEQFF.

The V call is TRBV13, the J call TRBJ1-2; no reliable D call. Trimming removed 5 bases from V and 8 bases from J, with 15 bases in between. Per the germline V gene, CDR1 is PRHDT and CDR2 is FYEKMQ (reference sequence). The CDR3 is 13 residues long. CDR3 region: CASSQEEGGGYTF. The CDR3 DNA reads TGTGCCAGCAGCCAGGAGGAGGGAGGGGGCTACACCTTC.